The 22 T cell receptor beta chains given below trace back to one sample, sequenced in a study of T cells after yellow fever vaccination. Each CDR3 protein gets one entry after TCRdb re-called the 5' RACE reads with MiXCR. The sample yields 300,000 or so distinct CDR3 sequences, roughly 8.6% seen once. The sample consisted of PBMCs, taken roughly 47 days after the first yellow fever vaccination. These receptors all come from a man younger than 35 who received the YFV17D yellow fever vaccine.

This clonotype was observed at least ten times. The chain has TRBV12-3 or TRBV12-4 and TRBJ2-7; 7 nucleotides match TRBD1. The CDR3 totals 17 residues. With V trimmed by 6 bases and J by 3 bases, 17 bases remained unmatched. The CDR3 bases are TGTGCCAGCAGGCCTAACCGACAGGGTGTAGGGGACTACGAGCAGTACTTC. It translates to CASRPNRQGVGDYEQYF.

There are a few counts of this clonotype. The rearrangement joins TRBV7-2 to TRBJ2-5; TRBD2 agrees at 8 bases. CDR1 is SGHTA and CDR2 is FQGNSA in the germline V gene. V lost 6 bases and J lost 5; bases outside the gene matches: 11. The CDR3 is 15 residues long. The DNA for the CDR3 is TGTGCCAGCAGACGTACGGGACTAGTGACGGAGACCCAGTACTTC. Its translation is CASRRTGLVTETQYF.

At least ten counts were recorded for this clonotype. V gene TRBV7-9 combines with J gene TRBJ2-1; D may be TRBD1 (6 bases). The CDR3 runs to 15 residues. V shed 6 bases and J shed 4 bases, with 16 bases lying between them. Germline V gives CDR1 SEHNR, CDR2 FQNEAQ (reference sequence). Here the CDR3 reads CASRRPGTSYNEQFF. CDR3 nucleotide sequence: TGTGCCAGCAGACGCCCCGGGACATCGTACAATGAGCAGTTCTTC.

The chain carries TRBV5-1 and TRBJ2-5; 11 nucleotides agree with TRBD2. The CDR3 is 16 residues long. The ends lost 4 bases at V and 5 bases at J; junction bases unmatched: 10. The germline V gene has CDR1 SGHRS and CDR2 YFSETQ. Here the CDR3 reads CASSLGTSGGVETQYF. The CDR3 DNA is TGCGCCAGCAGCCTCGGGACTAGCGGAGGGGTGGAGACCCAGTACTTC.

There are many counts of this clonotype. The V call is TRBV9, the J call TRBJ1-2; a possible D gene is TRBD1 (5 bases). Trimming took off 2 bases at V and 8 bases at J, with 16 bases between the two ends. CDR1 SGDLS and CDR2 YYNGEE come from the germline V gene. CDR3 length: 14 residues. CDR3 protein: CASSVMGRLGGYTF. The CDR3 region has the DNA TGTGCCAGCAGCGTCATGGGACGGTTAGGCGGCTACACCTTC.

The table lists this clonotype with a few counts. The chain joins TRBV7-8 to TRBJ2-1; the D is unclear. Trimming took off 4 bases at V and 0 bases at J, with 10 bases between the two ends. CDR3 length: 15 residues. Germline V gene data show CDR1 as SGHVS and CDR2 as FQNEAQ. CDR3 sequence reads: CASSSMISSYNEQFF. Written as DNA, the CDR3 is TGTGCCAGCAGCTCGATGATTAGCTCCTACAATGAGCAGTTCTTC.

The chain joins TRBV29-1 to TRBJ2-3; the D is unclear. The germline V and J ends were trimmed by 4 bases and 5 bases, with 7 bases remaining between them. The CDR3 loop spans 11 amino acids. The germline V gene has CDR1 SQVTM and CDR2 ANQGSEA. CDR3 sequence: CSVGRQDTQYF. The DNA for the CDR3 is TGCAGCGTTGGCCGCCAAGATACGCAGTATTTT.

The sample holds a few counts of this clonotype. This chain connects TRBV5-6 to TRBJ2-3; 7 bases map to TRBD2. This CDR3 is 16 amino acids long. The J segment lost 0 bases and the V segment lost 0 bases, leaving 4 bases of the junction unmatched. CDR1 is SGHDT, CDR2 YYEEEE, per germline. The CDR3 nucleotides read TGTGCCAGCAGCTTGGGAGCGGGGAGTAGCACAGATACGCAGTATTTT. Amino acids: CASSLGAGSSTDTQYF.

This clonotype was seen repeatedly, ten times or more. CDR3 in DNA: TGTGCCAGCAGCCCCACTGCCCTGCAGGGGACCGGGGAGCTGTTTTTT. The encoded protein is CASSPTALQGTGELFF. The chain has TRBV9 and TRBJ2-2, with a possible D match to TRBD1 (6 bases). Germline CDR1 reads SGDLS; CDR2 reads YYNGEE. This CDR3 comprises 16 residues. V lost 4 bases and J lost 5, with 18 bases in between.

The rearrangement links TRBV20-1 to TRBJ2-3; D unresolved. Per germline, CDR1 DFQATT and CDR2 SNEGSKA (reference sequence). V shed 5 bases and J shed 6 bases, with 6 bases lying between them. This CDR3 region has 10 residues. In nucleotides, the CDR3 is TGCAGTGCTCTGAGGGATACGCAGTATTTT. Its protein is CSALRDTQYF.

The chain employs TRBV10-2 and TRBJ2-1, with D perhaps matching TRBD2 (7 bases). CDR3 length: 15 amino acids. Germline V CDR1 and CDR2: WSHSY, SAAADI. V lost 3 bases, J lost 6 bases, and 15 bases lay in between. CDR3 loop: CASSDVVGGRNEQFF. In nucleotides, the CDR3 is TGCGCCAGCAGTGATGTAGTGGGGGGGCGCAATGAGCAGTTCTTC.

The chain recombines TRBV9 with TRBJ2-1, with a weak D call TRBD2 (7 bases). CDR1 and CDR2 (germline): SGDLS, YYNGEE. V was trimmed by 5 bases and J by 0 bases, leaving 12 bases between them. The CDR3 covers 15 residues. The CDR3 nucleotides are TGTGCCAGCAGTCGCGGGGGCCCCTCCTACAATGAGCAGTTCTTC. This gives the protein CASSRGGPSYNEQFF.

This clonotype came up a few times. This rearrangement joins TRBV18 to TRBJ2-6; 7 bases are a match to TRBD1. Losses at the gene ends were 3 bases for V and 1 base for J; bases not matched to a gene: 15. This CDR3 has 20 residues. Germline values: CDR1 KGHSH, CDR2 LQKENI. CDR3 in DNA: TGTGCCAGCTCACCGGGCCGGGACAGTCCATACTATTCTGGGGCCAACGTCCTGACTTTC. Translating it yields CASSPGRDSPYYSGANVLTF.

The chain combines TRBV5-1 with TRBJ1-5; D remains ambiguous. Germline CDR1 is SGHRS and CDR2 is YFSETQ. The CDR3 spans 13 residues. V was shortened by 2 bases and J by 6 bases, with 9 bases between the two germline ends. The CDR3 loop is CASSFLMGQPQHF. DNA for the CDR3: TGCGCCAGCAGCTTTTTGATGGGTCAGCCCCAGCATTTT.

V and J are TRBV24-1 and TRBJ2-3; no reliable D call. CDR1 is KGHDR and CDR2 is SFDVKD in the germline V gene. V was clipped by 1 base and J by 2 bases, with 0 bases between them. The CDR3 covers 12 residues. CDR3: CATSDFTDTQYF. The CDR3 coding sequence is TGTGCCACCAGTGATTTCACAGATACGCAGTATTTT.

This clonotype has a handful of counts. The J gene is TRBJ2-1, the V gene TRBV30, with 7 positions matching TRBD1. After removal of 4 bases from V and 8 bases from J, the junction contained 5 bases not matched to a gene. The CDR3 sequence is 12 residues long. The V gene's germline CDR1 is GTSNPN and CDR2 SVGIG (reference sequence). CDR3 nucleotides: TGTGCCTGGATACGGGACAGCTATGAGCAGTTCTTC. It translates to CAWIRDSYEQFF.

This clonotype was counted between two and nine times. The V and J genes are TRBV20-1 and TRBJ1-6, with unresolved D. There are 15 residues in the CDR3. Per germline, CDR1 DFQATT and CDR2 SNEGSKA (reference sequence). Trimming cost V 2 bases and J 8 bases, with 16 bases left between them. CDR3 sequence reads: CSARWVAAEHSPLHF. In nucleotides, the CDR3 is TGCAGTGCTAGATGGGTGGCAGCCGAACATTCACCCCTCCACTTT.

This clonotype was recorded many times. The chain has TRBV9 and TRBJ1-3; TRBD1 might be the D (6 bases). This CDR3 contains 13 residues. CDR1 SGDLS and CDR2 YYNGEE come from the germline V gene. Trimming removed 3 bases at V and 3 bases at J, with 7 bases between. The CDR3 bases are TGTGCCAGCAGCGAGACAGGTGGAAACACCATATATTTT. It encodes CASSETGGNTIYF.

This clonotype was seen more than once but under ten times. CDR3: CASSTLGTAKNIQYF. DNA of the CDR3: TGTGCCAGCAGTACTCTCGGGACTGCCAAAAACATTCAGTACTTC. This rearrangement joins TRBV6-2 or TRBV6-3 to TRBJ2-4; a weak D match, TRBD2 (6 bases). The CDR3 is 15 residues long. Per germline, CDR1 MNHEY and CDR2 SVGEGT. V was cut by 5 bases and J by 1 base, with 12 bases left in between.

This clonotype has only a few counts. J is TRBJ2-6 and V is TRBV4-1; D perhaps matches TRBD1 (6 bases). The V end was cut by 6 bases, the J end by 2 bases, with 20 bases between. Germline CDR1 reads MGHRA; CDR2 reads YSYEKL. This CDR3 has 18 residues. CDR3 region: CASSQEGNRVTGANVLTF. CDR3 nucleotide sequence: TGCGCCAGCAGTCAGGAAGGGAACAGGGTAACTGGGGCCAACGTCCTGACTTTC.

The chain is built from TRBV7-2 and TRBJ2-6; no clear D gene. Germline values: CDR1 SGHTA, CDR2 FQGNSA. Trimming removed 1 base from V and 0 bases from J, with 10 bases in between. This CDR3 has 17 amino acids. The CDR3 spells CASSLVASRSGANVLTF. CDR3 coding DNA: TGTGCCAGCAGCTTAGTAGCCAGCCGCTCTGGGGCCAACGTCCTGACTTTC. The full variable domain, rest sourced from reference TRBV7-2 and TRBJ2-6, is GAGVSQSPSNKVTEKGKDVELRCDPISGHTALYWYRQSLGQGLEFLIYFQGNSAPDKSGLPSDRFSAERTGGSVSTLTIQRTQQEDSAVYLCASSLVASRSGANVLTFGAGSRLTVL.

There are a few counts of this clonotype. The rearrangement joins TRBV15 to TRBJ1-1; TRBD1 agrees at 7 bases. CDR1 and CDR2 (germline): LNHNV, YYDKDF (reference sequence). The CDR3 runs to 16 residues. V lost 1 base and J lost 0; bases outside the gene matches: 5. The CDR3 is CATSRGDSSMNTEAFF. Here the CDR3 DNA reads TGTGCCACCAGCAGAGGGGACAGCTCGATGAACACTGAAGCTTTCTTT.